This T cell receptor (beta chain) was captured by sequencing in a study of early T cells in non-severe SARS-CoV-2 infection. Study summary: Sequencing of bulk RNA from unsorted whole blood was done, without chain pairing.

There are a few counts of this clonotype. TCRdb re-analysed the 5' RACE reads in MiXCR, keeping a single row per CDR3 protein. In the table there are more than 85,000 distinct CDR3 sequences, around an eighth of which are singletons. V was shortened by 3 bases and J by 8 bases, with 11 bases between the two germline ends. Per germline, CDR1 DFQATT and CDR2 SNEGSKA (reference sequence). The length of the CDR3 is 13 residues. This sample comprised whole blood, obtained at baseline. The source of this sequence is an adult who was a healthcare worker with PCR-confirmed SARS-CoV-2 infection or an uninfected control (not recorded which). V is TRBV20-1 and J is TRBJ1-6; D gene unclear. DNA for the CDR3: TGCAGTGCTAGGGTAGACTCCGATTCACCCCTCCACTTT. This translates into CSARVDSDSPLHF.